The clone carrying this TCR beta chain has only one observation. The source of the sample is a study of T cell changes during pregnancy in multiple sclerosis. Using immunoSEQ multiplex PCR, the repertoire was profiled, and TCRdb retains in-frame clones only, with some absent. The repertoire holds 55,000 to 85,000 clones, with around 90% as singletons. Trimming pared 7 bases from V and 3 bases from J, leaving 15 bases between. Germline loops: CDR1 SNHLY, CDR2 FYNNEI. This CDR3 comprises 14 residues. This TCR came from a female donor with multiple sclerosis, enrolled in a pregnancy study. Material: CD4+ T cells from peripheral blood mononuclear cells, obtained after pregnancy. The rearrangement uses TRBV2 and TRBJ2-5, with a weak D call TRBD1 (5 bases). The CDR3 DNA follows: TGTGCCAGCAACAAGGGGTGGATCGAAGAGACCCAGTACTTC. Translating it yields CASNKGWIEETQYF.